This entry features one TCR beta chain sequence. This receptor's antigen is unknown. No qualities accompany the bases; no much larger clone lies one base away. The CDR3, from cysteine to phenylalanine, totals 14 residues. Kept here is only the CDR3 DNA, which spans 42 bases and is read in frame from base 1. The germline V gene encodes CDR1 LNHDA and CDR2 SQIVND (reference sequence). Relative to germline, V is 5 bases shorter and J is 6 bases shorter, with 13 bases between their ends. The entry originates in a study of T cell responses to AZD1222 COVID-19 vaccine (dated by TCRdb to the early 2020s). With respect to the entire study: TCR sequencing covered approximately 230 trial participants: about 210 given two doses of AZD1222 and 26 given two doses of MenACWY control vaccine. Enrollment into the trials was organized by age into subgroups of 18-55, 56-69 and 70-plus years, and those subgroups contained roughly 150, 30 and 60 TCR-sequenced participants, respectively. Summary of the overall study and its limitations: Participants were mostly white British, with more females than males. The authors suggested clonal diversity may have been underestimated. In the small 56-69-year group, the increase in depth fell short of significance, most likely because of low power. No day 14 peak-response samples were available, so repertoires were characterized only after the peak T cell response. The whole spike protein was spanned by vaccine-associated CD4 TCRs, and dominant responses were seen in regions 160-218 and 743-854. Spike-specific TCR breadth and depth rose significantly after two AZD1222 doses compared with day 0 and with MenACWY recipients. Epitopes outside the regions mutated in the B.1.351 and B.1.1.7 variants were reportedly recognized by nearly half of the unique spike-specific TCRs. Conclusions about previously exposed vaccinees were limited because only 5 or 6 AZD1222 recipients were SARS-CoV-2 seropositive at baseline.

The CDR3 regions of human TCRbeta chains were subjected to immunosequencing. Concerning the study's data processing: TCRs in the repertoires were matched against a reference library of SARS-CoV-2-specific TCRs that had been generated with the MIRA antigen-specificity platform. Breadth was defined as the fraction of unique TCRs that were SARS-CoV-2-associated, and depth was defined as the fraction of total T cells that were SARS-CoV-2-associated. Using the MIRA data, each spike-specific TCR was assigned both to the spike region to which the TCR was reactive and to a CD4 or CD8 class. Log10-transformed breadth and depth values were compared by one-way ANOVA with Sidak's multiple comparisons tests. The table comes from immuneACCESS by way of TCRdb, which keeps in-frame sequences with V and J called. Part of the clones is missing from these tables; in studies checked, under half for an unresolved V gene and the rest for unknown reasons. That table is the source of V, J and clone size, and D and trimming were worked out from the DNA. The sample table records over 150,000 clones; roughly 93% of these occur just once. The ten largest clones represent around 0.93% of the sample.

This sample's time point label indicates: about 28 days (+/-7) after the second vaccine dose. The sample's treatment or condition, from its label and the paper: meningococcal conjugate vaccine given as trial control. Vaccinee samples came from UK trials COV001 and COV002, including a single-blind randomized controlled phase 2/3 trial of AZD1222 (ChAdOx1 nCoV-19) in healthy adults. For TCRbeta chain sequencing, PBMC samples from trial participants were taken at day 0 and at day 28 after the second dose. This sequence originates from an adult who received the MenACWY meningococcal vaccine as a control. Sequencing used peripheral blood, obtained 28 days after the second dose of the MenACWY control vaccine. The chain employs TRBV19 and TRBJ2-2, with a weak D call of TRBD1 (5 bases match). The DNA sequence follows: TGTGCCAGTAGTGCCCAGGGTCTAGCCGGGGAGCTGTTTTTT. It encodes CASSAQGLAGELFF.